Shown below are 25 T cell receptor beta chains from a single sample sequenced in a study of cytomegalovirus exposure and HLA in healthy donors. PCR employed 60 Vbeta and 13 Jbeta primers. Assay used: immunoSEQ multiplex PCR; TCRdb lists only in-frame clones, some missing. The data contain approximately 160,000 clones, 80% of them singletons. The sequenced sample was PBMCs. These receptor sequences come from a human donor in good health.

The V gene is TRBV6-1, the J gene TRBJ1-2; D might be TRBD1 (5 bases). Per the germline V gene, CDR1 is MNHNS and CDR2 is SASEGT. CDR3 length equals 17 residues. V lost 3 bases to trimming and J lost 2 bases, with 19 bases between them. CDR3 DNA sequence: TGTGCCAGCAGTGACCCCACTCGGGGCGGGGCGAACTATGGCTACACCTTC. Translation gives CASSDPTRGGANYGYTF.

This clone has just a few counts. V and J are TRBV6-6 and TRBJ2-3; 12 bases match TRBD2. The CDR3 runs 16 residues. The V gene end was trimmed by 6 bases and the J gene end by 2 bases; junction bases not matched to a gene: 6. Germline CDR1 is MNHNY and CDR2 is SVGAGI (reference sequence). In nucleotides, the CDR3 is TGTGCCAGCAGCCCCAGACTAGCGGGGGACACAGATACGCAGTATTTT. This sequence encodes CASSPRLAGDTDTQYF.

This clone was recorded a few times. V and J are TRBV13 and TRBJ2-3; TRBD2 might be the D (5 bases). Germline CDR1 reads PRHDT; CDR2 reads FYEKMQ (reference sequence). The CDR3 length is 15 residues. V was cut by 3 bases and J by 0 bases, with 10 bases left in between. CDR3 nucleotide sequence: TGTGCCAGCAGCTTTCAAGCGGAAAGCACAGATACGCAGTATTTT. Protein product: CASSFQAESTDTQYF.

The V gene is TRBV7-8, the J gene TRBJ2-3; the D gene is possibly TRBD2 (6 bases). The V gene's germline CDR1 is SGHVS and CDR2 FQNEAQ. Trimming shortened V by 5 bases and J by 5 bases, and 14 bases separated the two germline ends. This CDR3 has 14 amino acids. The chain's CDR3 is CASSTRLVVDTQYF. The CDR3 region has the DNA TGTGCCAGCAGCACCAGACTAGTTGTAGATACGCAGTATTTT.

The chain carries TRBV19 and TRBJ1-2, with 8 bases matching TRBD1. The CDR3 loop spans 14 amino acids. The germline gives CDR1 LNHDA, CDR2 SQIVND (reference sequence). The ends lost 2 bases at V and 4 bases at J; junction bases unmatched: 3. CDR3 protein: CASSIYTGGYGYTF. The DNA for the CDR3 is TGTGCCAGTAGTATATACACAGGGGGCTATGGCTACACCTTC.

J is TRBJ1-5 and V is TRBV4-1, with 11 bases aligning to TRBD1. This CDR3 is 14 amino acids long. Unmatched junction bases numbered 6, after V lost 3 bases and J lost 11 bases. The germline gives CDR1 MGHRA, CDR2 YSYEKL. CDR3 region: CASSQDGTGGSQHF. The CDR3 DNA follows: TGCGCCAGCAGCCAGGACGGGACAGGGGGGTCCCAGCATTTT.

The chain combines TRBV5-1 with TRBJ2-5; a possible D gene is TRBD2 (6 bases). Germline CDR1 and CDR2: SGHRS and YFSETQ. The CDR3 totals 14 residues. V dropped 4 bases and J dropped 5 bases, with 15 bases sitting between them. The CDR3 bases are TGCGCCAGCAGCACTGGGCCGGGGAGGGAGACCCAGTACTTC. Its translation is CASSTGPGRETQYF.

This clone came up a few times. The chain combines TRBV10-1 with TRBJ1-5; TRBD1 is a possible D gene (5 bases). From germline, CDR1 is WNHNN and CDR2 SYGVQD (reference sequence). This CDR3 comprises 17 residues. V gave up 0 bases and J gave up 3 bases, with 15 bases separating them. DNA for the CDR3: TGCGCCAGCAGTGAGTCGGTTTCGACAGTACCCAATCAGCCCCAGCATTTT. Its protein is CASSESVSTVPNQPQHF.

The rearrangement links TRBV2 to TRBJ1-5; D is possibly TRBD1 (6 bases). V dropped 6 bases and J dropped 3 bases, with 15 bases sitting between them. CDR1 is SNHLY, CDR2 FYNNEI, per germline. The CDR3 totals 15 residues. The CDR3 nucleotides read TGTGCCAGCAGGGGACTAGGGGACAACAATCAGCCCCAGCATTTT. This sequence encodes CASRGLGDNNQPQHF.

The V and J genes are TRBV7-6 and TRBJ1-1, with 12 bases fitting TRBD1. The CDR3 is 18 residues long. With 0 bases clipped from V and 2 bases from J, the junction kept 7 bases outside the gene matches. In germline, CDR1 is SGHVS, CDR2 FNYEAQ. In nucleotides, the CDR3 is TGTGCCAGCAGCTTAGCGGTCGGGACAGGGGGCGAAAACACTGAAGCTTTCTTT. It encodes CASSLAVGTGGENTEAFF.

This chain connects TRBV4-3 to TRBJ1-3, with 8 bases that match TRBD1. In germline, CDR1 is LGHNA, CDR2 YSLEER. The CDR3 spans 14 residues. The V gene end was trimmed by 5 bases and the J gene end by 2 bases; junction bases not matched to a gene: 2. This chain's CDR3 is CASSADRAGNTIYF. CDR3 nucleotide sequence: TGCGCCAGCAGCGCGGACAGGGCTGGAAACACCATATATTTT.

CDR3 region: CASSLDLTGELFF. Here the CDR3 DNA reads TGCGCCAGCAGCTTGGATCTGACCGGGGAGCTGTTTTTT. The rearrangement links TRBV5-1 to TRBJ2-2; D call uncertain. The CDR3 contains 13 residues. Trimming pared 0 bases from V and 5 bases from J, leaving 5 bases between. The V gene's germline CDR1 is SGHRS and CDR2 YFSETQ.

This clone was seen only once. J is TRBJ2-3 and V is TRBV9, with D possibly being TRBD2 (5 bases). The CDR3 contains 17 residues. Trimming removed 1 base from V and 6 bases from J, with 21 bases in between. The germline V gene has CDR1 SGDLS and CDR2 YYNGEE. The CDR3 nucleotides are TGTGCCAGCAGCGTAAGAATGGTGGGCGAGACTACGGATACGCAGTATTTT. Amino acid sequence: CASSVRMVGETTDTQYF. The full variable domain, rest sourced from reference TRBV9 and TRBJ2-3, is DSGVTQTPKHLITATGQRVTLRCSPRSGDLSVYWYQQSLDQGLQFLIQYYNGEERAKGNILERFSAQQFPDLHSELNLSSLELGDSALYFCASSVRMVGETTDTQYFGPGTRLTVL.

CDR3 DNA sequence: TGTGCCAGCAGCTTAGGGGCTCCACTAGCGGGGGGGTCCTACGAGCAGTACTTC. Its translation: CASSLGAPLAGGSYEQYF. The rearrangement joins TRBV11-3 to TRBJ2-7; 13 bases fit TRBD2. CDR1 is SGHNT, CDR2 YENEEA, per germline. This CDR3 has 18 residues. V shed 1 base and J 1 base; nucleotides not matched to a gene: 7.

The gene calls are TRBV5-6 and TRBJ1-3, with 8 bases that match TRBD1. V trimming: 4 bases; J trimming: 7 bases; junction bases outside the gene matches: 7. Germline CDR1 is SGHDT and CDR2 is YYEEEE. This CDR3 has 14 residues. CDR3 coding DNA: TGTGCCAGCAGCAGGAGGACAGGGAGGAACACCATATATTTT. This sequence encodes CASSRRTGRNTIYF.

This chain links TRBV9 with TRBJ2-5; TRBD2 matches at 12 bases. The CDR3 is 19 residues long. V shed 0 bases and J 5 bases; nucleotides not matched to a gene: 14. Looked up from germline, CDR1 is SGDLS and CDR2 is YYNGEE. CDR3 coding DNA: TGTGCCAGCAGCGTAGGGGCTAGCGGGGGGGGCCTCACCCAGGAGACCCAGTACTTC. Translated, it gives CASSVGASGGGLTQETQYF.

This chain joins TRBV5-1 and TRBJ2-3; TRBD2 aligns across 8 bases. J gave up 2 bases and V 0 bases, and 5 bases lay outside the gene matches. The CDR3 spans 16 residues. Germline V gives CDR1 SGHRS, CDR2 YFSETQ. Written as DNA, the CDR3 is TGCGCCAGCAGCTTGGCCGGCGGGGGGACCACAGATACGCAGTATTTT. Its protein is CASSLAGGGTTDTQYF.

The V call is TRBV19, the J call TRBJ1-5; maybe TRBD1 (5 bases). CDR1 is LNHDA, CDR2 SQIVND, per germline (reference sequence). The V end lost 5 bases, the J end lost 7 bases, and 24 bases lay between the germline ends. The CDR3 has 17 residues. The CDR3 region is CASSPSIWGESEQPQHF. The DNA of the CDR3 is TGTGCCAGTAGTCCCTCCATTTGGGGGGAATCAGAACAGCCCCAGCATTTT.

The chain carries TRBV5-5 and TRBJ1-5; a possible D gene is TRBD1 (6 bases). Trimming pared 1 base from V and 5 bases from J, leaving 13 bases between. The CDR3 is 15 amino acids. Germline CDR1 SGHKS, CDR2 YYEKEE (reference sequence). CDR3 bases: TGTGCCAGCAGCTTGTTTGCGGGGGGCGATCAGCCCCAGCATTTT. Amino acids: CASSLFAGGDQPQHF.

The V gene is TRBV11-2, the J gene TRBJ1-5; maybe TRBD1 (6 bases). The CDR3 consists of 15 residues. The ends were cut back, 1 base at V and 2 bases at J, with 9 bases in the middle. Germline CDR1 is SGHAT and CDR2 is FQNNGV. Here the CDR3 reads CASSLVPGGNQPQHF. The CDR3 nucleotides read TGTGCCAGCAGCTTAGTTCCAGGGGGCAATCAGCCCCAGCATTTT.

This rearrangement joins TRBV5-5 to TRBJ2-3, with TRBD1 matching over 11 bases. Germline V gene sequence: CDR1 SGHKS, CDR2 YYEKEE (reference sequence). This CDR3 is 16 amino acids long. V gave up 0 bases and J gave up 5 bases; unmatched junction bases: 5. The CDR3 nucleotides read TGTGCCAGCAGCTTGGGGACAGGGGGCATCATAGATACGCAGTATTTT. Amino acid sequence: CASSLGTGGIIDTQYF.

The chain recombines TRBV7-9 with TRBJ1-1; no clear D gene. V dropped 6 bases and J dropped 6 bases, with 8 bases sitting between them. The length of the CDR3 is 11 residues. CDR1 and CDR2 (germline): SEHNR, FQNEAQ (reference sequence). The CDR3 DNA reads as TGTGCCAGCAGACCAGGCGCTGAAGCTTTCTTT. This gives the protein CASRPGAEAFF. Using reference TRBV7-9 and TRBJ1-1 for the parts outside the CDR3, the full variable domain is DTGVSQNPRHKITKRGQNVTFRCDPISEHNRLYWYRQTLGQGPEFLTYFQNEAQLEKSRLLSDRFSAERPKGSFSTLEIQRTEQGDSAMYLCASRPGAEAFFGQGTRLTVV.

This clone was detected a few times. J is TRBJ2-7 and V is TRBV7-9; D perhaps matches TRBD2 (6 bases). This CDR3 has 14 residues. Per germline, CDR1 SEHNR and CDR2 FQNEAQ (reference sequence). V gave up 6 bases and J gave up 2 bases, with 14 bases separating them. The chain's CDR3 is CASRPGTGAYEQYF. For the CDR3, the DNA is TGTGCCAGCAGACCCGGGACTGGAGCCTACGAGCAGTACTTC.

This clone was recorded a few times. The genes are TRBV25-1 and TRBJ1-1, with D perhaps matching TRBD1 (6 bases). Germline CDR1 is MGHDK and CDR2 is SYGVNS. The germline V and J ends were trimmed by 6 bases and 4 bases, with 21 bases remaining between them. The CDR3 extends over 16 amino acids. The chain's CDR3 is CASSLTGHLYGTEAFF. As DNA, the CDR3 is TGTGCCAGCAGCCTAACGGGACACCTCTATGGCACTGAAGCTTTCTTT.

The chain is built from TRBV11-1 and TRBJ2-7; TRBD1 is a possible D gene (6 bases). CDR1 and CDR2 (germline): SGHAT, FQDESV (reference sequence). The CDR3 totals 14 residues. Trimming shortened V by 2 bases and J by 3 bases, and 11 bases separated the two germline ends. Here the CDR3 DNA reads TGTGCCAGCAGCTTAAGGGGGAAATTCTACGAGCAGTACTTC. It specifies CASSLRGKFYEQYF.